Given below is one T cell receptor beta chain in context. This clonotype was counted only a few times. Its specific antigen is unknown. Base qualities are not recorded, but no much larger clone differs from it by a single base. Library preparation was by 5' RACE. Sequenced on an Illumina HiSeq 2000. A universal primer binding site was added through template switching, and the final cDNA carried a unique molecular identifier so that TCR cDNA molecules could be counted accurately. Specific primers in the conserved constant-segment region were used to synthesize first-strand cDNA for TCR alpha and beta chains. To control for contamination, every cDNA library was double barcoded, receiving both a SMART-Mk sample barcode and Illumina barcodes. TruSeq adapter sequences, together with Illumina sample barcodes, were added in two successive PCR steps. The TCR alpha and beta cDNA libraries were sequenced on the Illumina HiSeq platform using custom primers. The authors' analysis ran thus. MiGEC was used to process raw reads and extract unique molecular identifiers, and MiXCR was used to find CDR3 positions. Recombination models were inferred per individual with the repgenHMM and IGoR tools using an EM algorithm. Shared clonotype analysis was performed with the tcR package in R, normalizing sharing by the product of cloneset sizes. To study raw recombination without the effects of thymic and clonal selection, out-of-frame nonproductive sequences were analyzed. TCRdb reran the public reads through fastp at Q25 and MiXCR, keeping productive beta chains. Rows are unified per CDR3 protein, each entry keeping the most common DNA and genes. The V and J calls, along with clone size, are taken from TCRdb and not from the paper's own processing. The sample table contains hundreds of thousands of distinct CDR3 sequences; only one count was recorded for more than 9% of them. Of the sample, around 1.5% falls within the top ten clones.

The sample originates from a study of identical twins (dated by TCRdb to about 2016). Describing the broader study: The study deep-sequenced TCR alpha and beta repertoires from monozygotic twins, unrelated adults of various ages and cord blood to test whether fetal clonotypes persist. Replicate twin experiments were performed at different times using different library preparation protocols to rule out contamination. The research as a whole found: Because the same donors could not be followed over many years, the conclusions depended on cross-sectional statistical analysis. Compared with coincidental sharing between unrelated individuals, out-of-frame TCR alpha sequences shared between twins showed an excess of sequences with low generation probability. Recombination models systematically underestimated out-of-frame TCR alpha sharing in monozygotic twins but agreed with sharing between unrelated individuals. Invariant T cells such as MAIT and iNKT could partly confound zero-insertion analyses, though diverse VJ usage argued against this for most clonotypes. Excess twin sharing in beta out-of-frame sequences was weaker because fewer shared sequences lowered the signal-to-noise ratio. Fewer insertions were carried by abundant cord blood beta clonotypes, a similar but weaker trend appeared in young adult naive repertoires, and no such trend appeared in memory repertoires.

Trimming takes 1 base from V and 5 bases from J, and the germline ends sit 6 bases apart. From the germline V gene (reference sequence), CDR1 is DFQATT and CDR2 is SNEGSKA. Including the terminal cysteine and phenylalanine, the CDR3 comprises 11 residues. The read is trimmed to its CDR3 DNA, 33 bases read in frame from base 1. Every donor in the study was a healthy Caucasian. The twin cohort comprised three pairs of female monozygotic twins, all aged roughly 18 to 30 years. Peripheral blood mononuclear cells were used as the source from which RNA for TCR libraries was isolated. The sample was also linked to a second study, of yellow fever vaccine responses in identical twins. Looking at the second paper: According to the authors, the vaccine-induced T cell response in identical twins seemed to be partly convergent and partly specific to each individual. In the study, vaccine-responding T cell clones were precisely tracked in identical twins.

The chain was built from TRBV20-1 and TRBJ2-7; a confident D gene designation cannot be given. The sequencing input was PBMCs. This sequence was found in a woman aged 18 to 35 in good health. The CDR3 protein sequence reads: CSARVPNEQYF. The base sequence is TGCAGTGCTAGAGTCCCCAACGAGCAGTACTTC.